The following is a T cell receptor beta chain sequence with its context. Its target is not known. These data are taken from a study of cytomegalovirus exposure and HLA in healthy donors. Findings of the study overall: As a later analysis showed, a missense DCLRE1C variant was linked to trimming of TCR beta V- and J-genes.

60 Vbeta and 13 Jbeta primers were used in PCR. Sequencing was performed with immunoSEQ multiplex PCR; in TCRdb, only in-frame clones are kept and a portion is missing. This table holds fewer than 250,000 clones, about 79% found once. This CDR3 has 16 residues. Trimming cost V 1 base and J 7 bases, with 16 bases left between them. CDR1 is SGHAT, CDR2 FQNNGV, per germline. The V call is TRBV11-2, the J call TRBJ1-4, with D perhaps TRBD1 (5 bases). This TCR was recovered from a male donor in good health and CMV-seronegative. Sequencing was performed on PBMCs. For the CDR3, the DNA is TGTGCCAGCAGCTTAGCACGGTCTGGGGGGGTTGAAAAACTGTTTTTT. Its translation is CASSLARSGGVEKLFF.